The rows below give T cell receptor beta chains drawn from one sample of a study of early T cells in non-severe SARS-CoV-2 infection. TCRdb reprocessed the 5' RACE reads via MiXCR and lists one record per CDR3 protein. This repertoire shows tens of thousands of distinct CDR3 sequences, around 13% found once; its top ten account for over 1.2%. This sample comprised whole blood, obtained at baseline. These TCRs come from an adult who was a healthcare worker with PCR-confirmed SARS-CoV-2 infection or an uninfected control (not recorded which). CDR3s include the opening cysteine and the closing phenylalanine or tryptophan. The order of the fields is J gene, D gene, V gene, clone size, CDR3 DNA, CDR3 protein. A D gene is named only where the DNA matches it firmly. Part of the rows lack a size; the others show once, few, many or a class for expanded clones.

j_gene: TRBJ2-2
d_gene: NA
v_gene: TRBV11-2
abundance: few
CDR3nt: TGTGCCAGCAGCTTACCTCCATCCACCGGGGAGCTGTTTTTT
CDR3aa: CASSLPPSTGELFF

j_gene: TRBJ2-7
d_gene: NA
v_gene: TRBV9
abundance: few
CDR3nt: TGTGCCAGCAGCCCCCAGACATTCGCATACGAGCAGTACTTC
CDR3aa: CASSPQTFAYEQYF

j_gene: TRBJ2-7
d_gene: NA
v_gene: TRBV20-1
abundance: NA
CDR3nt: TGCAGTGCTAGAGACTACAGGGTTGGCAACGAGCAGTACTTC
CDR3aa: CSARDYRVGNEQYF

j_gene: TRBJ2-5
d_gene: NA
v_gene: TRBV18
abundance: NA
CDR3nt: TGTGCCAGCTCACCACTACAAAGGGAGACCCAGTACTTC
CDR3aa: CASSPLQRETQYF

j_gene: TRBJ2-5
d_gene: NA
v_gene: TRBV15
abundance: few
CDR3nt: TGTGCCACCAGCAGAGATCGAGTCGCAAAAGAGACCCAGTACTTC
CDR3aa: CATSRDRVAKETQYF

j_gene: TRBJ2-3
d_gene: NA
v_gene: TRBV11-2
abundance: NA
CDR3nt: TGTGCCAGCAGCCGCACCCGGACGGGGGGCACAGATACGCAGTATTTT
CDR3aa: CASSRTRTGGTDTQYF

j_gene: TRBJ2-3
d_gene: TRBD2
v_gene: TRBV25-1
abundance: NA
CDR3nt: TGTGCCAGCAGTAAACTAGCGGGGGGGAGCACAGATACGCAGTATTTT
CDR3aa: CASSKLAGGSTDTQYF

j_gene: TRBJ2-2
d_gene: TRBD2
v_gene: TRBV12-3/TRBV12-4
abundance: NA
CDR3nt: TGTGCCAGCAGTTCGGGACTAGCGTGGAACACCGGGGAGCTGTTTTTT
CDR3aa: CASSSGLAWNTGELFF

j_gene: TRBJ2-1
d_gene: TRBD2
v_gene: TRBV4-1
abundance: few
CDR3nt: TGCGCCAGCAGCCAAGATGAATGGGCTAGCGGAGCCCTTTACAATGAGCAGTTCTTC
CDR3aa: CASSQDEWASGALYNEQFF

j_gene: TRBJ2-5
d_gene: TRBD2
v_gene: TRBV27
abundance: NA
CDR3nt: TGTGCCAGCAGTCCTCCCTCGGCGGGGGGGCCGGAGACCCAGTACTTC
CDR3aa: CASSPPSAGGPETQYF

j_gene: TRBJ2-3
d_gene: TRBD2
v_gene: TRBV12-3/TRBV12-4
abundance: few
CDR3nt: TGTGCCAGCAGCGGACTAGCGGAACGCACAGATACGCAGTATTTT
CDR3aa: CASSGLAERTDTQYF

j_gene: TRBJ1-4
d_gene: NA
v_gene: TRBV3-1
abundance: NA
CDR3nt: TGTGCCAGCAGCCAAGGGGGTATCGGTGAAAAACTGTTTTTT
CDR3aa: CASSQGGIGEKLFF

j_gene: TRBJ2-1
d_gene: NA
v_gene: TRBV11-2
abundance: many
CDR3nt: TGTGCCAGCAGCTTCCAAGGGGGGGGCTACAATGAGCAGTTCTTC
CDR3aa: CASSFQGGGYNEQFF